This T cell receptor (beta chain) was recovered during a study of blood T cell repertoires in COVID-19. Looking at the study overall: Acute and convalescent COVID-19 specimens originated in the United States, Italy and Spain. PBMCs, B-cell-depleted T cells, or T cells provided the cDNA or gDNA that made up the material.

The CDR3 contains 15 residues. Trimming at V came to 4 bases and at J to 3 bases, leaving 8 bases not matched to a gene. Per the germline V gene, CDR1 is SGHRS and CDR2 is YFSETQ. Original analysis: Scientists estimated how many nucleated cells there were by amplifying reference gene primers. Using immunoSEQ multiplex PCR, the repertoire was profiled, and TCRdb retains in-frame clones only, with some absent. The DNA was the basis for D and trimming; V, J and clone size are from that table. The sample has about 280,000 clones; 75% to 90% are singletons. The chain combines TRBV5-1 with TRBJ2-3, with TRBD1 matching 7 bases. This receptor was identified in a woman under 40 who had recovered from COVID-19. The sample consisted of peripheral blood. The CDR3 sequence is CASSGPGQTTDTQYF. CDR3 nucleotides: TGCGCCAGCAGCGGTCCGGGACAGACTACAGATACGCAGTATTTT.